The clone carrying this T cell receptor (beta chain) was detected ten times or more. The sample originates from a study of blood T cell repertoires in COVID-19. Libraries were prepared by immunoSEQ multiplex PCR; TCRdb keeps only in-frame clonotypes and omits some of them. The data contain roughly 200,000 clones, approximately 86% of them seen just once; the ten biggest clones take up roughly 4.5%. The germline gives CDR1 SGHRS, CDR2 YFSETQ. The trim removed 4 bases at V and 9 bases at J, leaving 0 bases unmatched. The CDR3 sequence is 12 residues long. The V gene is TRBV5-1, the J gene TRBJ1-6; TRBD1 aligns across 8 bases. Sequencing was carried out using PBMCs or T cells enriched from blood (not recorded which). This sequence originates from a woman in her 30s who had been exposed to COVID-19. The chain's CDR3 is CASSGQGSPLHF. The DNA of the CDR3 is TGCGCCAGCAGCGGACAGGGTTCACCCCTCCACTTT. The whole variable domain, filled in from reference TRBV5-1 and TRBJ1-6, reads KAGVTQTPRYLIKTRGQQVTLSCSPISGHRSVSWYQQTPGQGLQFLFEYFSETQRNKGNFPGRFSGRQFSNSRSEMNVSTLELGDSALYLCASSGQGSPLHFGNGTRLTVT.